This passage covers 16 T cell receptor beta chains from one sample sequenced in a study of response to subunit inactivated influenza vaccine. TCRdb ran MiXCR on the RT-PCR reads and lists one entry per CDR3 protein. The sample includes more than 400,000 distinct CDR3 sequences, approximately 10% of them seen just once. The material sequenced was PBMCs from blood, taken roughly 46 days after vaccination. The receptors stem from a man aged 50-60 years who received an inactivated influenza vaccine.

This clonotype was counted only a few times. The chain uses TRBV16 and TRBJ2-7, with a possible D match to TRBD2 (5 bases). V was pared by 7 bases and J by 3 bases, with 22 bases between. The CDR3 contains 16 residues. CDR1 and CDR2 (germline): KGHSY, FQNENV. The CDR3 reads CASTTPAGEGSYEQYF. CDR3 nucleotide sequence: TGTGCCAGCACCACCCCCGCCGGGGAAGGGAGCTACGAGCAGTACTTC.

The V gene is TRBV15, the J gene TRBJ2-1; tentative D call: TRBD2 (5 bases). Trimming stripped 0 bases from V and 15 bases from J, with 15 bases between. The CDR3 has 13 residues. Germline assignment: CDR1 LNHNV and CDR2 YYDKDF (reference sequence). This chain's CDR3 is CATSRDIRGTLFF. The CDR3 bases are TGTGCCACCAGCAGAGATATTCGGGGAACCTTGTTCTTC.

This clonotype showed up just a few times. CDR3 nucleotides: TGTGCCAGCAGTCCCTGGACTAGATCCAGCGGGGAGCTGTTTTTT. Protein sequence: CASSPWTRSSGELFF. The chain carries TRBV12-3 or TRBV12-4 and TRBJ2-2; 7 bases line up with TRBD2. The V and J ends lost 5 bases and 7 bases, in that order; junction bases with no gene match: 10. The CDR3 is 15 residues long.

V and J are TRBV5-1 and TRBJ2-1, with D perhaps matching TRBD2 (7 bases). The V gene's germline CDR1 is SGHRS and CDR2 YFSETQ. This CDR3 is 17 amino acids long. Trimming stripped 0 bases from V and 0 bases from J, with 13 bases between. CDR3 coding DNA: TGCGCCAGCAGCTTGGCCCCGAGGGGGGGCTCCTACAATGAGCAGTTCTTC. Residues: CASSLAPRGGSYNEQFF.

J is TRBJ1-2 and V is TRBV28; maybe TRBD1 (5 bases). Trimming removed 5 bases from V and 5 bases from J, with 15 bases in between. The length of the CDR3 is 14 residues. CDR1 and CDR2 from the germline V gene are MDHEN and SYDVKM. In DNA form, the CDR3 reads TGTGCCAGCAGTATATCGCAGGGTTCGTATGGCTACACCTTC. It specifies CASSISQGSYGYTF.

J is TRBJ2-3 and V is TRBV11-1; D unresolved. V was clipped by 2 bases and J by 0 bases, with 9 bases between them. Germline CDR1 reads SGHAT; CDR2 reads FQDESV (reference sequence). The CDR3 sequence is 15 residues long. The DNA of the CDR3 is TGTGCCAGCAGCTTAAATGGATATAGCACAGATACGCAGTATTTT. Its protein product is CASSLNGYSTDTQYF.

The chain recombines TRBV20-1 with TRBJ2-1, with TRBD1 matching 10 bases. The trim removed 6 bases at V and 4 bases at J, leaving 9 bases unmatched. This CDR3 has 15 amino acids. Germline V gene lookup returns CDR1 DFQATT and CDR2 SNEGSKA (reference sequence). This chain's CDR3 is CSARTPGQGYNEQFF. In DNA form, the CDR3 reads TGCAGTGCCCGTACTCCGGGACAGGGGTACAATGAGCAGTTCTTC.

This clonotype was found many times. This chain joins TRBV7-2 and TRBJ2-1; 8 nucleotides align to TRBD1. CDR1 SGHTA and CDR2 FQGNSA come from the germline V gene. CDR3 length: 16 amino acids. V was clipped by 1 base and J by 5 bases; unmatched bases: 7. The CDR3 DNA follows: TGTGCCAGCAGCTTAGAGGGCAGGGGGCTAGACAATGAGCAGTTCTTC. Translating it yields CASSLEGRGLDNEQFF.

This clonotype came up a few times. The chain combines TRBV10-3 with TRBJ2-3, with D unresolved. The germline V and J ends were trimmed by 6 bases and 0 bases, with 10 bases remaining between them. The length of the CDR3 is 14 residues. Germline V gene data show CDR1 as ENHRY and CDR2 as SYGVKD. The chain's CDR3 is CAISEKTSTDTQYF. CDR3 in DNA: TGTGCCATCAGCGAGAAAACTAGCACAGATACGCAGTATTTT.

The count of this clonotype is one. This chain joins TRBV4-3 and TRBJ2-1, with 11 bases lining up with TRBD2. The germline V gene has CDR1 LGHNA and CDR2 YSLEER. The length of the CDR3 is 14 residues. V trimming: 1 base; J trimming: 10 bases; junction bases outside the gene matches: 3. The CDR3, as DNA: TGCGCCAGCAGCCAAGCGGGACTAGCGGCCGAGCAGTTCTTC. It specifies CASSQAGLAAEQFF.

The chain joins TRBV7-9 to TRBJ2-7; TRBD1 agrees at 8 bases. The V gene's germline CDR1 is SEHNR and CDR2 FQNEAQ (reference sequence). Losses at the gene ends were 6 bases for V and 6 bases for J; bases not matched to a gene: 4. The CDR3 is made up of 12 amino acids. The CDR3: CASRDRAGEQYF. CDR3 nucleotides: TGTGCCAGCAGGGACAGGGCTGGCGAGCAGTACTTC.

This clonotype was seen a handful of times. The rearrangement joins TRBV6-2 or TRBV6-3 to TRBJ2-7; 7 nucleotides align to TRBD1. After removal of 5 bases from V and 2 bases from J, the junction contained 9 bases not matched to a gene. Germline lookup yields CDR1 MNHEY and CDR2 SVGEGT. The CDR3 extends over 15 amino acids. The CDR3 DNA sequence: TGTGCCAGCAGTCCCCTCCTGACAGGGACCTACGAGCAGTACTTC. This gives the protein CASSPLLTGTYEQYF.

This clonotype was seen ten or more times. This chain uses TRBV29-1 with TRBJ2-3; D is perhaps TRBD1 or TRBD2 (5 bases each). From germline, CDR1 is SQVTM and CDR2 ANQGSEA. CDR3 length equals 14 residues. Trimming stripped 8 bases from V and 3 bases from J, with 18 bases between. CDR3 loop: CSHKGTGKTDTQYF. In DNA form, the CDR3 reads TGCAGCCACAAGGGGACGGGAAAAACAGATACGCAGTATTTT.

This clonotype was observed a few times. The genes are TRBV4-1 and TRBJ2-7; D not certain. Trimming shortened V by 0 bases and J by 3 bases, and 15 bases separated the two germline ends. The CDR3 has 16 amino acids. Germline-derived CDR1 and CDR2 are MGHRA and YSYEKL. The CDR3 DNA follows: TGCGCCAGCAGCCAAGATCAATACGGCACCTACTACGAGCAGTACTTC. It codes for CASSQDQYGTYYEQYF.

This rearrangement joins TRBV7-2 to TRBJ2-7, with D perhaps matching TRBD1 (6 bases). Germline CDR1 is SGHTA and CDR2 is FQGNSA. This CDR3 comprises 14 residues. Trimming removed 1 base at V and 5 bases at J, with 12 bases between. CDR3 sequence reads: CASSLGRGRHEQYF. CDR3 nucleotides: TGTGCCAGCAGCTTAGGCAGGGGAAGGCACGAGCAGTACTTC.

In DNA, the CDR3 is TGTGCCAGCAGCTTAGAAGCATTTTGGGGCACAGATACGCAGTATTTT. It translates to CASSLEAFWGTDTQYF. V is TRBV11-2 and J is TRBJ2-3; no reliable D call. V was trimmed by 0 bases and J by 1 base, leaving 11 bases between them. CDR1 is SGHAT, CDR2 FQNNGV, per germline. The CDR3 is 16 amino acids.